This T cell receptor beta chain was sequenced during a study of blood T cell repertoires in COVID-19. In the study overall: T cells, B-cell-depleted T cells, or PBMCs provided the cDNA or gDNA that served as material.

V shed 0 bases and J shed 4 bases, with 15 bases lying between them. This CDR3 contains 16 residues. Germline V gene sequence: CDR1 SGHAT, CDR2 FQNNGV. Assay: immunoSEQ multiplex PCR; the TCRdb copy retains only in-frame clones and omits some. The table lists a few hundred thousand clones, around 92% of them singletons. Among Cohort 3 donors, those recovered had two negative PCRs, clearance, or symptom resolution. This TCR was recovered from a young woman who had recovered from COVID-19. The genes are TRBV11-2 and TRBJ1-2, with D possibly being TRBD1 (6 bases). Sample: PBMCs or T cells enriched from blood (not recorded which). In DNA form, the CDR3 reads TGTGCCAGCAGCTTAGAGAGACAGGCGTATTTCTATGGCTACACCTTC. Translating gives CASSLERQAYFYGYTF.